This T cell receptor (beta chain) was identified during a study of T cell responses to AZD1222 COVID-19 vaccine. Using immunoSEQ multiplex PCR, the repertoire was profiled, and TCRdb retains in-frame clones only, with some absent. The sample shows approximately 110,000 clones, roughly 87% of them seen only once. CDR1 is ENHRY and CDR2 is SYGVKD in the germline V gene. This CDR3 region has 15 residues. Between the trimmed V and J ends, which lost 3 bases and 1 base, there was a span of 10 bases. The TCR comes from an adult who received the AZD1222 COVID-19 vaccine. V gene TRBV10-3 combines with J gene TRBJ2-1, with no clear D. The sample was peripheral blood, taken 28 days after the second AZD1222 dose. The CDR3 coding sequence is TGTGCCATCAGTGAACCAGGTGTTTCCTACAATGAGCAGTTCTTC. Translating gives CAISEPGVSYNEQFF.